This T cell receptor (beta chain) was recovered during a study of shared clonotypes between healthy human individuals. Broader study findings: When naive CD4 clonotypes were compared across a few donors, about 4.8% were shared.

Comments on this clone: The target antigen is unknown.

The table came from immunoSEQ multiplex PCR; TCRdb's copy has only in-frame clones and leaves some out. The sample yields about 2.4 million clones, 85% to 95% seen once. The CDR3 runs to 15 residues. From germline, CDR1 is MRHNA and CDR2 SNTAGT. The V gene end was trimmed by 6 bases and the J gene end by 0 bases; junction bases not matched to a gene: 5. The V and J genes are TRBV6-4 and TRBJ2-1; 7 bases map to TRBD1. This receptor was identified in a man between 18 and 35 years old in good health. The sample taken for sequencing was naive CD4+ T cells sorted from blood. Subset defined: CD45RA+ positively selected. Written as DNA, the CDR3 is TGTGCCAGCAGCCGACAGGGTGGCTCCTACAATGAGCAGTTCTTC. Translation gives CASSRQGGSYNEQFF.